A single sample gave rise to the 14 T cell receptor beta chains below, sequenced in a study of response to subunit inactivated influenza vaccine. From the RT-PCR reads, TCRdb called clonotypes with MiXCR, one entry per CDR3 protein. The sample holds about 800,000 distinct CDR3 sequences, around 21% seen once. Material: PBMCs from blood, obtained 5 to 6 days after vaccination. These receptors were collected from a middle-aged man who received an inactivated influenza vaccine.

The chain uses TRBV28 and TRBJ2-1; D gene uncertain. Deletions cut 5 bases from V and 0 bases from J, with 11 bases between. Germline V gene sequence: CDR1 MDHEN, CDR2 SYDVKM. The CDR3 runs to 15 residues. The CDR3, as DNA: TGTGCCAGCAGTGTTACCTTCCGCTCCTACAATGAGCAGTTCTTC. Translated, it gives CASSVTFRSYNEQFF.

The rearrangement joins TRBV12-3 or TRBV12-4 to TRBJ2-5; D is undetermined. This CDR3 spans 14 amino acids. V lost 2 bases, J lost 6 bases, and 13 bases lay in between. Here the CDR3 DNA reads TGTGCCAGCAGTTTATCAGACCCGGGCAAGACCCAGTACTTC. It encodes CASSLSDPGKTQYF.

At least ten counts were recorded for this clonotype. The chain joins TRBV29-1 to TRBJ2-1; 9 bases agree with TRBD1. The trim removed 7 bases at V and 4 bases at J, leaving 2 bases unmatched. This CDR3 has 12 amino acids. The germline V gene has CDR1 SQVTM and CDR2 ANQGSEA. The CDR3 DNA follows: TGCAGCGCCGGGACAGGGTACAATGAGCAGTTCTTC. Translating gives CSAGTGYNEQFF.

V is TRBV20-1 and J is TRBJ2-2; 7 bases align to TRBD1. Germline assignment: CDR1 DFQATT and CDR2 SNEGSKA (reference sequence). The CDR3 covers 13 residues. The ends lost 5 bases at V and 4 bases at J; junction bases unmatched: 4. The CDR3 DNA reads TGCAGTGCTTCGACAGGGTTCACCGGGGAGCTGTTTTTT. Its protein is CSASTGFTGELFF.

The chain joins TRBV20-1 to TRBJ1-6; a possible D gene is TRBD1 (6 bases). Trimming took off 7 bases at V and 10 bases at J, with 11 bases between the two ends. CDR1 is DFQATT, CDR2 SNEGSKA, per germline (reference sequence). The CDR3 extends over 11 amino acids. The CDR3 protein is CSGKGGSPLHF. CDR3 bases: TGCAGTGGAAAAGGGGGATCACCCCTCCACTTT.

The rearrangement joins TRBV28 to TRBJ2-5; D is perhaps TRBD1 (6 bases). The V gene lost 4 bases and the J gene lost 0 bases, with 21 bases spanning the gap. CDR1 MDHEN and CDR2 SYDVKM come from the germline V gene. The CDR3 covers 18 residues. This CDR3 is CASSSPAAGAVYQETQYF. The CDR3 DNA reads TGTGCCAGCAGTTCCCCGGCGGCAGGGGCGGTGTACCAAGAGACCCAGTACTTC.

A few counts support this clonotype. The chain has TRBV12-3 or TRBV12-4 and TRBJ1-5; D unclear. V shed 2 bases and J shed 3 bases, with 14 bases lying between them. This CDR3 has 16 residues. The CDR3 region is CASSLFSGSPNQPQHF. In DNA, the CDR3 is TGTGCCAGCAGTTTATTTTCCGGCAGTCCCAATCAGCCCCAGCATTTT.

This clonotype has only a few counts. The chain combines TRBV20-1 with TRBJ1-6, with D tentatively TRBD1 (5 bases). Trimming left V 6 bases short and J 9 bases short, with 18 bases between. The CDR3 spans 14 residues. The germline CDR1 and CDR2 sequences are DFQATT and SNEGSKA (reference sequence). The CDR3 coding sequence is TGCAGTGCCTTGCGTCGGACAATGGGTTCACCCCTCCACTTT. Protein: CSALRRTMGSPLHF.

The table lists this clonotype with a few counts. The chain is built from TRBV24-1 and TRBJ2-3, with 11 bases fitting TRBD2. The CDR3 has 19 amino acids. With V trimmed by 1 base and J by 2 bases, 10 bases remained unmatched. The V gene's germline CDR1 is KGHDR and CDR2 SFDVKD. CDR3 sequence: CATSDFAASGGTYTDTQYF. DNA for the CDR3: TGTGCCACCAGTGATTTCGCGGCTAGCGGGGGGACTTACACAGATACGCAGTATTTT.

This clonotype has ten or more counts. CDR3 residues: CASSLTVAKNIQYF. The CDR3 DNA reads as TGTGCCAGCAGTTTGACGGTAGCCAAAAACATTCAGTACTTC. The chain couples TRBV12-3 or TRBV12-4 to TRBJ2-4; D gene ambiguous. The V and J ends lost 3 bases and 0 bases respectively, with 6 bases between them. CDR3 length equals 14 residues.

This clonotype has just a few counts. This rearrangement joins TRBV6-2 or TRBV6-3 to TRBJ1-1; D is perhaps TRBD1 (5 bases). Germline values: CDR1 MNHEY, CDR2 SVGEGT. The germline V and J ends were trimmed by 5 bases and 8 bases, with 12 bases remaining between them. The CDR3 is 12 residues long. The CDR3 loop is CASSLNGDEAFF. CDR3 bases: TGTGCCAGCAGTCTGAACGGGGACGAAGCTTTCTTT.

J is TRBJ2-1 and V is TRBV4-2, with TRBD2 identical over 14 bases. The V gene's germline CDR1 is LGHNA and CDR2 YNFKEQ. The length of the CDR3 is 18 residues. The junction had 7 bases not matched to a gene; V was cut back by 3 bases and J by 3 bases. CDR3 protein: CASSQAGTSGSYYNEQFF. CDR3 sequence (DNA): TGTGCCAGCAGCCAGGCCGGGACTAGCGGGAGCTACTACAATGAGCAGTTCTTC.

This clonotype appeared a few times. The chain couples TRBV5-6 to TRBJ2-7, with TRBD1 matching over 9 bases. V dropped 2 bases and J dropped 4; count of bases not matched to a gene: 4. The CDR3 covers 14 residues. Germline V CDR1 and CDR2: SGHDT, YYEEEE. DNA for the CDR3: TGTGCCAGCAGCTTCAGGACAGGGGAATACGAGCAGTACTTC. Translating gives CASSFRTGEYEQYF.

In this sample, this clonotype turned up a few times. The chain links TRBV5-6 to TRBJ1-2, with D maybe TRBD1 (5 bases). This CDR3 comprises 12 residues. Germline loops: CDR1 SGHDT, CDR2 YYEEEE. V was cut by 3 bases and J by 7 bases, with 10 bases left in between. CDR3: CASSWGGAGYTF. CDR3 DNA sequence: TGTGCCAGCAGCTGGGGGGGTGCTGGCTACACCTTC.